These 31 T cell receptor beta chains were all obtained from the same sample, sequenced in a study of cytomegalovirus exposure and HLA in healthy donors. Primers included in the PCR were 60 Vbeta and 13 Jbeta primers. Sequenced by immunoSEQ multiplex PCR; TCRdb stores in-frame clones only, minus some. The repertoire includes some 150,000 clones, 65% to 90% of them detected once, and around 10% sits in the top ten. Material for sequencing was PBMCs. These receptors all stem from a man aged 50 or older in good health and CMV-seropositive.

This sequence joins TRBV9 and TRBJ1-4; 9 nucleotides match TRBD1. CDR1 is SGDLS and CDR2 is YYNGEE in the germline V gene. The ends lost 0 bases at V and 3 bases at J; junction bases unmatched: 15. The CDR3 has 20 residues. The CDR3 spells CASSVAWDRVRRRANEKLFF. CDR3 DNA: TGTGCCAGCAGCGTAGCTTGGGACAGGGTGAGGAGGAGGGCTAATGAAAAACTGTTTTTT.

This clone was seen more than once but under ten times. This CDR3 reads CSVRLAGGPDTQYF. The CDR3 nucleotides are TGCAGCGTTAGACTAGCGGGGGGGCCGGATACGCAGTATTTT. This chain joins TRBV29-1 and TRBJ2-3, with 14 positions matching TRBD2. The trim removed 5 bases at V and 6 bases at J, leaving 4 bases unmatched. The germline V gene has CDR1 SQVTM and CDR2 ANQGSEA. The CDR3 is made up of 14 amino acids.

The CDR3 protein is CASEGDSHTGELFF. The CDR3 DNA reads TGTGCCAGCGAGGGAGACTCACACACCGGGGAGCTGTTTTTT. The V gene is TRBV2, the J gene TRBJ2-2; possibly TRBD2 for D (5 bases). The germline V and J ends were trimmed by 8 bases and 3 bases, with 13 bases remaining between them. The CDR3 is made up of 14 amino acids. Germline V CDR1 and CDR2: SNHLY, FYNNEI.

CDR3 in DNA: TGTGCCAGCAGAAAGGACAGGGGCGGAGTACTGTTTTTT. Its translation: CASRKDRGGVLFF. The chain carries TRBV5-4 and TRBJ1-4; TRBD1 matches at 9 bases. The CDR3 length is 13 residues. Germline assignment: CDR1 SGHNT and CDR2 YYREEE (reference sequence). The ends lost 5 bases at V and 13 bases at J; junction bases unmatched: 9.

The rearrangement uses TRBV4-2 and TRBJ1-4; TRBD1 aligns across 7 bases. CDR1 and CDR2 from the germline V gene are LGHNA and YNFKEQ. The length of the CDR3 is 17 residues. V lost 0 bases and J lost 0; bases outside the gene matches: 4. The CDR3 DNA follows: TGTGCCAGCAGCCAAGATGTCGGGACAGCAACTAATGAAAAACTGTTTTTT. The encoded protein is CASSQDVGTATNEKLFF.

The chain carries TRBV7-2 and TRBJ2-4, with 9 nucleotides matching TRBD1. V lost 3 bases, J lost 7 bases, and 4 bases stayed unmatched. Germline CDR1 and CDR2: SGHTA and FQGNSA. The CDR3 totals 14 residues. Here the CDR3 reads CASSFPGQGNIQYF. CDR3 nucleotides: TGTGCCAGCAGCTTCCCGGGACAGGGTAACATTCAGTACTTC.

J is TRBJ2-3 and V is TRBV6-4; 10 nucleotides align to TRBD2. Trimming at V came to 3 bases and at J to 4 bases, leaving 4 bases not matched to a gene. Germline V CDR1 and CDR2: MRHNA, SNTAGT. The CDR3 extends over 15 amino acids. CDR3 sequence: CASSDQGTSADTQYF. CDR3 DNA: TGTGCCAGCAGTGATCAAGGGACTAGCGCAGATACGCAGTATTTT.

This chain joins TRBV9 and TRBJ1-3; 10 bases align to TRBD1. CDR1 is SGDLS and CDR2 is YYNGEE in the germline V gene. With V trimmed by 4 bases and J by 8 bases, 6 bases remained unmatched. This CDR3 comprises 14 residues. CDR3 DNA sequence: TGTGCCAGCAGCTTCATGGACAGGGGGGACACCATATATTTT. This sequence encodes CASSFMDRGDTIYF.

The chain joins TRBV4-2 to TRBJ2-2; 11 bases are a match to TRBD1. Germline V gene lookup returns CDR1 LGHNA and CDR2 YNFKEQ. CDR3 length: 15 amino acids. The ends lost 4 bases at V and 5 bases at J; junction bases unmatched: 3. In DNA, the CDR3 is TGTGCCAGCAGCCCGGGACAGGGGGAAACCGGGGAGCTGTTTTTT. This encodes CASSPGQGETGELFF.

This clone came up a few times. This CDR3 reads CASSQDRVRYTF. In DNA, the CDR3 is TGTGCCAGCAGCCAGGACAGGGTTCGCTACACCTTC. This sequence joins TRBV11-2 and TRBJ1-2; TRBD1 agrees at 8 bases. Germline trimming cut 5 bases from V and 9 bases from J; bases unmatched to any gene: 5. CDR1 is SGHAT, CDR2 FQNNGV, per germline. This CDR3 is 12 amino acids long.

This sequence joins TRBV30 and TRBJ2-7; TRBD2 aligns across 7 bases. Per germline, CDR1 GTSNPN and CDR2 SVGIG (reference sequence). Unmatched junction bases numbered 16, after V lost 3 bases and J lost 8 bases. This CDR3 is built from 15 residues. CDR3 nucleotide sequence: TGTGCCTGGAGAGCCACATTTGCGGGAGATTCTAAGCAGTACTTC. Translated: CAWRATFAGDSKQYF.

In its sample, this clone was seen a few times. The V gene is TRBV7-2, the J gene TRBJ1-5, with D perhaps TRBD1 (5 bases). The CDR3 covers 17 residues. From germline, CDR1 is SGHTA and CDR2 FQGNSA. Trimming cost V 2 bases and J 1 base, with 15 bases left between them. The CDR3 is CASSLFGPGDSNQPQHF. The CDR3, as DNA: TGTGCCAGCAGCTTATTCGGCCCGGGGGACAGCAATCAGCCCCAGCATTTT.

The J gene is TRBJ1-2, the V gene TRBV6-6, with TRBD1 matching over 8 bases. Germline trimming cut 5 bases from V and 7 bases from J; bases unmatched to any gene: 9. CDR3 length: 14 amino acids. The germline V gene has CDR1 MNHNY and CDR2 SVGAGI (reference sequence). For the CDR3, the DNA is TGTGCCAGCAGTGACCTTCGGACAGGGTCTGGCTACACCTTC. It translates to CASSDLRTGSGYTF.

The chain carries TRBV2 and TRBJ1-5; no clear D gene. Germline V lookup: CDR1 SNHLY, CDR2 FYNNEI. V was trimmed by 8 bases and J by 7 bases, leaving 18 bases between them. This CDR3 region has 14 residues. The CDR3 region has the DNA TGTGCCAGCGAACGGGAGTCGGTTGGGCAGCCCCAGCATTTT. Its translation: CASERESVGQPQHF.

This sequence joins TRBV10-3 and TRBJ2-2; 10 bases fit TRBD1. Germline assignment: CDR1 ENHRY and CDR2 SYGVKD. The ends lost 6 bases at V and 5 bases at J; junction bases unmatched: 3. The CDR3 has 14 amino acids. CDR3 nucleotides: TGTGCCATCAGGGGGACAGGGGAAACCGGGGAGCTGTTTTTT. Translating it yields CAIRGTGETGELFF.

The chain joins TRBV2 to TRBJ1-3; D is uncertain. This CDR3 spans 12 amino acids. Per germline, CDR1 SNHLY and CDR2 FYNNEI. V was cut by 6 bases and J by 2 bases, with 5 bases left in between. DNA for the CDR3: TGTGCCAGCAGAATAGCTGGAAACACCATATATTTT. Amino acids: CASRIAGNTIYF.

The chain uses TRBV6-5 and TRBJ2-7; TRBD1 aligns across 7 bases. In germline, CDR1 is MNHEY, CDR2 SVGAGI. V gave up 5 bases and J gave up 2 bases; unmatched junction bases: 6. The CDR3 has 14 residues. CDR3 sequence reads: CASSADRKTYEQYF. CDR3 sequence (DNA): TGTGCCAGCAGTGCGGACAGGAAGACCTACGAGCAGTACTTC.

CDR3 DNA: TGTGCCAGCAGCAATAGCGGGAGACGGGCCGGGGAGCTGTTTTTT. This sequence encodes CASSNSGRRAGELFF. The rearrangement uses TRBV28 and TRBJ2-2, with 9 bases that match TRBD2. The CDR3 extends over 15 amino acids. The germline gives CDR1 MDHEN, CDR2 SYDVKM. V lost 6 bases, J lost 6 bases, and 8 bases stayed unmatched.

In its sample, this clone was seen once. The CDR3 loop reads CASSPGLTNTEAFF. DNA of the CDR3: TGTGCCAGCAGCCCCGGACTGACAAACACTGAAGCTTTCTTT. The rearrangement uses TRBV7-6 and TRBJ1-1; D gene uncertain. The CDR3 consists of 14 residues. Deletions cut 5 bases from V and 2 bases from J, with 12 bases between. In germline, CDR1 is SGHVS, CDR2 FNYEAQ. Using reference TRBV7-6 and TRBJ1-1 for the parts outside the CDR3, the full variable domain is GAGVSQSPRYKVTKRGQDVALRCDPISGHVSLYWYRQALGQGPEFLTYFNYEAQQDKSGLPNDRFSAERPEGSISTLTIQRTEQRDSAMYRCASSPGLTNTEAFFGQGTRLTVV.

This sequence joins TRBV19 and TRBJ2-7; TRBD2 aligns across 7 bases. Trimming took 3 bases from V and 3 from J; bases not matched to a gene: 5. CDR1 LNHDA and CDR2 SQIVND come from the germline V gene (reference sequence). The CDR3 is made up of 14 amino acids. The CDR3 spells CASSMGTNVYEQYF. CDR3 nucleotides: TGTGCCAGTAGTATGGGGACTAACGTCTACGAGCAGTACTTC. The full variable domain, rest sourced from reference TRBV19 and TRBJ2-7, is DGGITQSPKYLFRKEGQNVTLSCEQNLNHDAMYWYRQDPGQGLRLIYYSQIVNDFQKGDIAEGYSVSREKKESFPLTVTSAQKNPTAFYLCASSMGTNVYEQYFGPGTRLTVT.

Only one count was recorded for this clone. This chain links TRBV7-9 with TRBJ1-4, with TRBD1 matching over 7 bases. With 5 bases clipped from V and 5 bases from J, the junction kept 11 bases outside the gene matches. Per germline, CDR1 SEHNR and CDR2 FQNEAQ (reference sequence). The CDR3 runs to 16 residues. The CDR3 nucleotides read TGTGCCAGCAGCCCCCGGCTCGGGGACAGAAATGAAAAACTGTTTTTT. Translated, it gives CASSPRLGDRNEKLFF.

The V gene is TRBV18, the J gene TRBJ1-5; D might be TRBD1 (5 bases). V lost 5 bases and J lost 5, with 10 bases in between. The CDR3 runs 13 residues. Germline V CDR1 and CDR2: KGHSH, LQKENI. CDR3 sequence: CASSTGEDQPQHF. In nucleotides, the CDR3 is TGTGCCAGCTCAACGGGGGAGGATCAGCCCCAGCATTTT.

The chain is built from TRBV5-4 and TRBJ1-1, with D tentatively TRBD1 (5 bases). Germline CDR1 is SGHNT and CDR2 is YYREEE (reference sequence). The CDR3 length is 15 residues. The V gene lost 0 bases and the J gene lost 2 bases, with 11 bases spanning the gap. This chain's CDR3 is CASSLATAINTEAFF. CDR3 nucleotides: TGTGCCAGCAGCTTGGCGACAGCGATCAACACTGAAGCTTTCTTT.

This chain connects TRBV7-9 to TRBJ2-2; the D is unclear. Germline V gene sequence: CDR1 SEHNR, CDR2 FQNEAQ (reference sequence). The CDR3 loop spans 14 amino acids. V was trimmed by 1 base and J by 6 bases, leaving 9 bases between them. The CDR3 here is CASSLDFTPGELFF. CDR3 coding DNA: TGTGCCAGCAGCTTAGACTTTACCCCCGGGGAGCTGTTTTTT.

The chain joins TRBV6-1 to TRBJ2-5; no clear D gene. The germline V gene encodes CDR1 MNHNS and CDR2 SASEGT. CDR3 length: 12 residues. V was clipped by 0 bases and J by 9 bases, with 8 bases between them. The CDR3 protein is CASSEAVAPQYF. The CDR3 nucleotides read TGTGCCAGCAGTGAAGCGGTGGCACCCCAGTACTTC.

The V and J genes are TRBV9 and TRBJ1-2; 8 positions match TRBD1. With 3 bases clipped from V and 0 bases from J, the junction kept 4 bases outside the gene matches. This CDR3 region has 15 residues. From germline, CDR1 is SGDLS and CDR2 YYNGEE. CDR3 loop: CASSAGQGPNYGYTF. DNA for the CDR3: TGTGCCAGCAGCGCCGGACAGGGCCCTAACTATGGCTACACCTTC.

In this sample, this clone turned up once. The rearrangement joins TRBV27 to TRBJ2-7; D unclear. The germline V gene has CDR1 MNHEY and CDR2 SMNVEV (reference sequence). With 4 bases removed from V and 11 bases from J, the gap between germline ends came to 33 bases. This CDR3 spans 18 amino acids. CDR3 sequence (DNA): TGTGCCAGCAGTTCCTCGGGTGGCATAGAAGCGACCCTTAACCGGGAGTACTTC. Its protein product is CASSSSGGIEATLNREYF.

The chain recombines TRBV6-6 with TRBJ2-7; TRBD1 aligns across 8 bases. V shed 4 bases, J shed 3 bases, and the junction held 5 bases outside the gene matches. CDR1 and CDR2 (germline): MNHNY, SVGAGI (reference sequence). The CDR3 loop spans 14 amino acids. The CDR3 sequence is CASSSTGAGYEQYF. CDR3 sequence (DNA): TGTGCCAGCAGTTCGACAGGGGCCGGCTACGAGCAGTACTTC.

The rearrangement links TRBV9 to TRBJ2-3; D remains unclear. Germline CDR1 SGDLS, CDR2 YYNGEE. The CDR3 runs 16 residues. Trimming shortened V by 3 bases and J by 1 base, and 15 bases separated the two germline ends. The CDR3 coding sequence is TGTGCCAGCAGCGCAGACTCAGATATTCGCACAGATACGCAGTATTTT. It yields the protein CASSADSDIRTDTQYF.

About this clone itself: The CDR3 does not end in the conserved phenylalanine or tryptophan, so this is likely a read error. The chain is built from TRBV7-2 and TRBJ1-6; D unclear. CDR3 size: 13 residues. V dropped 5 bases and J dropped 5 bases, with 7 bases sitting between them. CDR1 is SGHTA and CDR2 is FQGNSA in the germline V gene. The CDR3, as DNA: TGTGCCAGCAGCCCCCGAGATAATTCACCCCTCCACTTG. Translating it yields CASSPRDNSPLHL.

The V call is TRBV7-9, the J call TRBJ2-3, with 9 positions matching TRBD2. CDR1 and CDR2 (germline): SEHNR, FQNEAQ (reference sequence). The CDR3 runs 17 residues. Trimming removed 1 base from V and 0 bases from J; junction bases left unmatched: 5. CDR3 protein: CASSLVLAGDSTDTQYF. The CDR3 coding sequence is TGTGCCAGCAGCTTAGTATTAGCGGGGGACAGCACAGATACGCAGTATTTT.